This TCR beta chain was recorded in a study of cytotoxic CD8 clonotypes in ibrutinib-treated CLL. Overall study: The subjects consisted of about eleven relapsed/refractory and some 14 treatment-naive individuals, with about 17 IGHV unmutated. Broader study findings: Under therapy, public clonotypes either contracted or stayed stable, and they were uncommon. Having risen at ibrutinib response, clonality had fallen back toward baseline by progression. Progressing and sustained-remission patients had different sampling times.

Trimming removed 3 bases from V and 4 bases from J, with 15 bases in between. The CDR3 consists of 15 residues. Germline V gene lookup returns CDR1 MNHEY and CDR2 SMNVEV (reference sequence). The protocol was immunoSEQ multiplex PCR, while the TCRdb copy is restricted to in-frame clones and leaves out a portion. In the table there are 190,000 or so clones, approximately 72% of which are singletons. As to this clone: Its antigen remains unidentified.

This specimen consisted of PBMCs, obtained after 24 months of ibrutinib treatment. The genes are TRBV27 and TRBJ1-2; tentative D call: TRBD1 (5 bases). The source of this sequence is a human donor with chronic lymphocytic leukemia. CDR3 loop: CASSFDEGDGYGYTF. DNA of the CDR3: TGTGCCAGCAGTTTCGATGAAGGGGACGGCTATGGCTACACCTTC.